Each of the 15 T cell receptor beta chains below was sequenced from the same sample in a study of OX40 agonist ivuxolimab in advanced cancers. The table came from immunoSEQ multiplex PCR; TCRdb's copy has only in-frame clones and leaves some out. The sample comprises roughly 100,000 clones, 87% of which are singletons, and approximately 0.3% rests with the top ten. Here the sequenced sample was CD4+ or CD8+ T cells sorted from blood, taken in a trial of the OX40 agonist ivuxolimab. The receptors were sampled from an adult with an advanced solid tumor such as melanoma, head and neck, liver or kidney cancer.

The gene calls are TRBV5-1 and TRBJ2-3, with no clear D. Germline V gene sequence: CDR1 SGHRS, CDR2 YFSETQ. V was clipped by 4 bases and J by 0 bases, with 6 bases between them. CDR3 length equals 13 residues. The CDR3 DNA sequence: TGCGCCAGCAGCGTGACCAGCACAGATACGCAGTATTTT. Its translation is CASSVTSTDTQYF. Full variable domain (remainder filled in from reference TRBV5-1 and TRBJ2-3): KAGVTQTPRYLIKTRGQQVTLSCSPISGHRSVSWYQQTPGQGLQFLFEYFSETQRNKGNFPGRFSGRQFSNSRSEMNVSTLELGDSALYLCASSVTSTDTQYFGPGTRLTVL.

The V call is TRBV5-1, the J call TRBJ1-5; D possibly corresponds to TRBD1 (5 bases). This CDR3 is built from 17 residues. V was trimmed by 0 bases and J by 0 bases, leaving 13 bases between them. CDR1 and CDR2 (germline): SGHRS, YFSETQ. The CDR3 loop reads CASSLGAGGDSNQPQHF. CDR3 bases: TGCGCCAGCAGCTTGGGGGCGGGGGGAGATAGCAATCAGCCCCAGCATTTT.

The V call is TRBV7-9, the J call TRBJ2-5, with D perhaps matching TRBD1 (6 bases). CDR3 size: 14 residues. Looked up from germline, CDR1 is SEHNR and CDR2 is FQNEAQ (reference sequence). Trimming removed 3 bases at V and 2 bases at J, with 10 bases between. The CDR3 reads CASSFGTTQETQYF. CDR3 in DNA: TGTGCCAGCAGCTTCGGGACAACGCAAGAGACCCAGTACTTC.

V gene TRBV6-6 combines with J gene TRBJ2-7; the D gene could be TRBD1 or TRBD2 (5 bases each). Germline loops: CDR1 MNHNY, CDR2 SVGAGI (reference sequence). The germline V and J ends were trimmed by 5 bases and 2 bases, with 10 bases remaining between them. CDR3 length: 13 amino acids. The CDR3 is CASSRGTAYEQYF. Here the CDR3 DNA reads TGTGCCAGCAGTCGGGGCACAGCCTACGAGCAGTACTTC.

The chain uses TRBV7-2 and TRBJ2-1; D gene uncertain. The V and J ends lost 4 bases and 8 bases respectively, with 9 bases between them. Germline V gene sequence: CDR1 SGHTA, CDR2 FQGNSA. The CDR3 spans 12 residues. In nucleotides, the CDR3 is TGTGCCAGCAGCTCTGGGTTCTATGAGCAGTTCTTC. Translating it yields CASSSGFYEQFF. The full variable domain, in which reference TRBV7-2 and TRBJ2-1 provide the parts outside the CDR3, is GAGVSQSPSNKVTEKGKDVELRCDPISGHTALYWYRQSLGQGLEFLIYFQGNSAPDKSGLPSDRFSAERTGGSVSTLTIQRTQQEDSAVYLCASSSGFYEQFFGPGTRLTVL.

This sequence joins TRBV19 and TRBJ2-7; D not resolved. The CDR3 extends over 12 amino acids. With 4 bases removed from V and 4 bases from J, the gap between germline ends came to 8 bases. Germline-derived CDR1 and CDR2 are LNHDA and SQIVND (reference sequence). The CDR3, as DNA: TGTGCCAGTAGTAACCCTAGGTACGAGCAGTACTTC. Translated: CASSNPRYEQYF.

This chain links TRBV7-2 with TRBJ2-7, with 7 bases lining up with TRBD1. Germline CDR1 SGHTA, CDR2 FQGNSA. The junction had 12 bases not matched to a gene; V was cut back by 4 bases and J by 6 bases. This CDR3 comprises 15 residues. The CDR3 spells CASSSTGSLMREQYF. The CDR3 DNA reads TGTGCCAGCAGCTCGACAGGGTCTTTGATGCGCGAGCAGTACTTC.

This chain's CDR3 is CASSISINTEAFF. CDR3 sequence (DNA): TGTGCCAGTAGTATCTCAATTAACACTGAAGCTTTCTTT. This sequence joins TRBV19 and TRBJ1-1, with D unclear. Germline V gene data show CDR1 as LNHDA and CDR2 as SQIVND (reference sequence). This CDR3 comprises 13 residues. Trimming cost V 3 bases and J 2 bases, with 7 bases left between them.

The sample holds one count of this clone. V and J are TRBV30 and TRBJ2-7, with D perhaps being TRBD1 or TRBD2 (7 bases each). V dropped 2 bases and J dropped 6 bases, with 14 bases sitting between them. CDR1 and CDR2 (germline): GTSNPN, SVGIG (reference sequence). The length of the CDR3 is 13 residues. The CDR3 reads CAWSMQGGGEQYF. The CDR3 bases are TGTGCCTGGAGTATGCAGGGGGGGGGCGAGCAGTACTTC.

The rearrangement uses TRBV10-2 and TRBJ1-2, with 9 bases lining up with TRBD1. Looked up from germline, CDR1 is WSHSY and CDR2 is SAAADI. Trimming took 5 bases from V and 4 from J; bases not matched to a gene: 23. CDR3 size: 20 residues. CDR3 sequence (DNA): TGCGCCAGCAGTTTCCGCCAACCGGGACAGGGTTTTGTTTCCCTCTATGGCTACACCTTC. Protein: CASSFRQPGQGFVSLYGYTF.

This clone was observed a few times. V gene TRBV7-6 combines with J gene TRBJ1-2; tentative D call: TRBD1 (5 bases). The CDR3 runs 15 residues. CDR1 and CDR2 from the germline V gene are SGHVS and FNYEAQ. Trimming removed 4 bases from V and 2 bases from J, with 14 bases in between. The CDR3 region is CASSSSGHQNYGYTF. The CDR3 nucleotides are TGTGCCAGCAGCTCATCAGGGCACCAGAACTATGGCTACACCTTC.

This chain links TRBV11-2 with TRBJ1-3; D uncertain. The germline CDR1 and CDR2 sequences are SGHAT and FQNNGV. V gave up 5 bases and J gave up 5 bases, with 7 bases separating them. The CDR3 is 12 amino acids. CDR3 residues: CASSLNRNTIYF. CDR3 DNA sequence: TGTGCCAGCAGCCTTAACCGAAACACCATATATTTT.

The rearrangement uses TRBV5-6 and TRBJ1-6; no clear D gene. V was trimmed by 1 base and J by 6 bases, leaving 11 bases between them. The CDR3 is made up of 15 amino acids. The germline CDR1 and CDR2 sequences are SGHDT and YYEEEE. DNA of the CDR3: TGTGCCAGCAGCTTGTCCAGGATTGGTAATTCACCCCTCCACTTT. As protein: CASSLSRIGNSPLHF.

This chain connects TRBV7-2 to TRBJ2-3, with TRBD2 matching over 7 bases. From germline, CDR1 is SGHTA and CDR2 FQGNSA. J lost 3 bases, V lost 5 bases, and 8 bases had no gene match. There are 15 residues in the CDR3. The CDR3 loop is CASSKSAGETDTQYF. In DNA form, the CDR3 reads TGTGCCAGCAGCAAATCGGCGGGGGAAACAGATACGCAGTATTTT.

Regarding this clone: Distinct nucleotide sequences in the sample also encode this CDR3. J is TRBJ2-7 and V is TRBV5-4; D is uncertain. Germline-derived CDR1 and CDR2 are SGHNT and YYREEE (reference sequence). The V end was cut by 0 bases, the J end by 2 bases, with 3 bases between. CDR3 length: 12 amino acids. CDR3 nucleotide sequence: TGTGCCAGCAGCTTGGAACCCTACGAGCAGTACTTC. Translation gives CASSLEPYEQYF.